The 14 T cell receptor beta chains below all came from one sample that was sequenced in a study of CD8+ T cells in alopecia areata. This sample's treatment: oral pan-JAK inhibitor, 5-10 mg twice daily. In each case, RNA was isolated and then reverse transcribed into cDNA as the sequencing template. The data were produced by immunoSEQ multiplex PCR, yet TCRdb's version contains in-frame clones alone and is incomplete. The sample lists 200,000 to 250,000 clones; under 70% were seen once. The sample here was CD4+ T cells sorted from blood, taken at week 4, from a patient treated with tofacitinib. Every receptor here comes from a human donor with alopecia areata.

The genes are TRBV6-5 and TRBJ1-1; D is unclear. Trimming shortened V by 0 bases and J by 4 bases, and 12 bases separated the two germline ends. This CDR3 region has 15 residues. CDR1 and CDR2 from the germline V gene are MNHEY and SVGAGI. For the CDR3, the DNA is TGTGCCAGCAGTTACTCGGCGGGCTTGGGCACTGAAGCTTTCTTT. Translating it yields CASSYSAGLGTEAFF.

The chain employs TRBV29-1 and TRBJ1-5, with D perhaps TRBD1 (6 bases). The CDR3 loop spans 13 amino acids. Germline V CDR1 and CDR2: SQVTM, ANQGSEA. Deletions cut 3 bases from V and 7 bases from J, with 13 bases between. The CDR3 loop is CSVDWGAGQPQHF. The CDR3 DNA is TGCAGCGTTGATTGGGGGGCTGGGCAGCCCCAGCATTTT.

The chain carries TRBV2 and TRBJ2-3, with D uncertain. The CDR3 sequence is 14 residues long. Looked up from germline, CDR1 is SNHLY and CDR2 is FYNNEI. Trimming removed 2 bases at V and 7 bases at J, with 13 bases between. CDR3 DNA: TGTGCCAGCAGTGAAAGCGAGCCAAGGAATACGCAGTATTTT. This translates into CASSESEPRNTQYF.

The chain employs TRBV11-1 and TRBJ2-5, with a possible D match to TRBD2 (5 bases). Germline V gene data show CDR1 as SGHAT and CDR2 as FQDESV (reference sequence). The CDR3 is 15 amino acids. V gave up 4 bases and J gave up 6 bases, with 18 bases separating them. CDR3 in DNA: TGTGCCAGCAGCTCCCCGGCCGGGATTGACAAGACCCAGTACTTC. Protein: CASSSPAGIDKTQYF.

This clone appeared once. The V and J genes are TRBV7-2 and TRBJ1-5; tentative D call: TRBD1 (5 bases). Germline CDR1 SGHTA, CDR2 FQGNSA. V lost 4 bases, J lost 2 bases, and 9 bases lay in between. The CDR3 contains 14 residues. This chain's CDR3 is CASSSGQRNQPQHF. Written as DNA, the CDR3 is TGTGCCAGCAGCTCTGGACAACGCAATCAGCCCCAGCATTTT.

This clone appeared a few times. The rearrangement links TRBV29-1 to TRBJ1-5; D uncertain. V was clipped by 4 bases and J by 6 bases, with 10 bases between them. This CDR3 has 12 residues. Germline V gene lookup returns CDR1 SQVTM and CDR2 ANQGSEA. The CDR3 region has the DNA TGCAGCGTTGTAGTACCTGGTCAGCCCCAGCATTTT. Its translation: CSVVVPGQPQHF. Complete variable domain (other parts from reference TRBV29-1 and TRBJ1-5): SAVISQKPSRDICQRGTSLTIQCQVDSQVTMMFWYRQQPGQSLTLIATANQGSEATYESGFVIDKFPISRPNLTFSTLTVSNMSPEDSSIYLCSVVVPGQPQHFGDGTRLSIL.

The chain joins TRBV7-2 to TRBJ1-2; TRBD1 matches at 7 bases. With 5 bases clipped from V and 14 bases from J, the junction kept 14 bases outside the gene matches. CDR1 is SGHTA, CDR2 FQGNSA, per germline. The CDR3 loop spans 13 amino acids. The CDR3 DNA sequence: TGTGCCAGCAGCCGTTCCGGGACAGCCTCTCAAACCTTC. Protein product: CASSRSGTASQTF.

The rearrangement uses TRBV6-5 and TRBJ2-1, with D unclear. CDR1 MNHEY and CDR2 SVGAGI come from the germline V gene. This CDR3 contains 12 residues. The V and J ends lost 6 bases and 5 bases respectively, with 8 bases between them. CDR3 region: CASSTYDNEQFF. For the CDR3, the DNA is TGTGCCAGCAGCACCTACGACAATGAGCAGTTCTTC.

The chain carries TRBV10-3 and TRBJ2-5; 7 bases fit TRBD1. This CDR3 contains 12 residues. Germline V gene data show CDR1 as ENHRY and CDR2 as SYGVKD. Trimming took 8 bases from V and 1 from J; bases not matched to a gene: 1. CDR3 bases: TGTGCCATCGGGACAGTCCAAGAGACCCAGTACTTC. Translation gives CAIGTVQETQYF.

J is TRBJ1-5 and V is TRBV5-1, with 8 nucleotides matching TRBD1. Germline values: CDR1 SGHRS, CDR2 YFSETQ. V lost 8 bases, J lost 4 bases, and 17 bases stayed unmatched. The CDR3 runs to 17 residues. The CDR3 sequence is CARRDLLRRTGNQPQHF. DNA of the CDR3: TGCGCCAGACGAGACCTTCTTAGACGGACAGGGAATCAGCCCCAGCATTTT.

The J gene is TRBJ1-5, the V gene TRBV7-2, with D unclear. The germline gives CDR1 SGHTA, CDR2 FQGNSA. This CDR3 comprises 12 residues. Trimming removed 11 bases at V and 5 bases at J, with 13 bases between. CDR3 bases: TGTGCCTCCGGGAAGGTGGATCAGCCCCAGCATTTT. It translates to CASGKVDQPQHF.

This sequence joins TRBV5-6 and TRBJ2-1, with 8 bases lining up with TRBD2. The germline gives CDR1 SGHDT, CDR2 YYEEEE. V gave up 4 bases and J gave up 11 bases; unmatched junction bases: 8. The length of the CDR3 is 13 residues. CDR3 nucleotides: TGTGCCAGCAGCCCCCGACAGCGGGGGAAGCAGTTCTTC. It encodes CASSPRQRGKQFF.

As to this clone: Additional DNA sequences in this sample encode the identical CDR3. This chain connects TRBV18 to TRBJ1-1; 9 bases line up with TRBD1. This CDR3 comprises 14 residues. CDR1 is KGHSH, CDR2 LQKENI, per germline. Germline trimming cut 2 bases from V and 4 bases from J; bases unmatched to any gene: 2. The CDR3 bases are TGTGCCAGCTCACCAGGGACAGGGATCACTGAAGCTTTCTTT. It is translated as CASSPGTGITEAFF.

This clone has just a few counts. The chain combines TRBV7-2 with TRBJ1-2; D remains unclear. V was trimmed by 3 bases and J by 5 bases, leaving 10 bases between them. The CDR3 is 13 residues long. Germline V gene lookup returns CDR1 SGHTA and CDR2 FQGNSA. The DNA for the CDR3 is TGTGCCAGCAGCTTGGGCCGGCAATATGGCTACACCTTC. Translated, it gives CASSLGRQYGYTF. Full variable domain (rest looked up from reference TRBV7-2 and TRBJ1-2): GAGVSQSPSNKVTEKGKDVELRCDPISGHTALYWYRQSLGQGLEFLIYFQGNSAPDKSGLPSDRFSAERTGGSVSTLTIQRTQQEDSAVYLCASSLGRQYGYTFGSGTRLTVV.